A single sample gave rise to the 21 T cell receptor beta chains below, sequenced in a study of OX40 agonist ivuxolimab in advanced cancers. Receptors were amplified or captured by the immunoSEQ multiplex PCR assay. Held by TCRdb, this immuneACCESS table contains in-frame sequences only and omits some clones. Under half of the omission traces to an unresolved V gene where checked; the cause of the rest is unknown. The sample table lists around 65,000 clones, nearly 90% of them with a count of one. The top ten constitute about 10% of the sample. Sequencing used CD4+ or CD8+ T cells sorted from blood, obtained in a trial of the OX40 agonist ivuxolimab. The receptors derive from an adult with an advanced solid tumor such as melanoma, head and neck, liver or kidney cancer.

This sequence joins TRBV7-9 and TRBJ2-7; D uncertain. The CDR3 is 13 amino acids. Between the trimmed V and J ends, which lost 2 bases and 11 bases, there was a span of 16 bases. Germline-derived CDR1 and CDR2 are SEHNR and FQNEAQ (reference sequence). Written as DNA, the CDR3 is TGTGCCAGCAGCTTACCCCCCCGCGTACGGGAGTACTTC. It translates to CASSLPPRVREYF.

The V gene is TRBV9, the J gene TRBJ1-2; no clear D gene. Trimming cost V 3 bases and J 6 bases, with 15 bases left between them. The V gene's germline CDR1 is SGDLS and CDR2 YYNGEE. The CDR3 contains 14 residues. In DNA form, the CDR3 reads TGTGCCAGCAGCGCCCAAGCAGCGGCAAATGGCTACACCTTC. Protein sequence: CASSAQAAANGYTF. Based on the CDR3 plus reference TRBV9 and TRBJ1-2, the full variable domain is DSGVTQTPKHLITATGQRVTLRCSPRSGDLSVYWYQQSLDQGLQFLIQYYNGEERAKGNILERFSAQQFPDLHSELNLSSLELGDSALYFCASSAQAAANGYTFGSGTRLTVV.

V gene TRBV6-1 combines with J gene TRBJ2-2; the D is unclear. Trimming stripped 6 bases from V and 4 bases from J, with 12 bases between. Per the germline V gene, CDR1 is MNHNS and CDR2 is SASEGT. This CDR3 is 14 amino acids long. CDR3 residues: CASRPGPSTGELFF. In DNA form, the CDR3 reads TGTGCCAGCAGACCGGGTCCCAGCACCGGGGAGCTGTTTTTT.

The rearrangement links TRBV19 to TRBJ2-5; unclear D gene. This CDR3 is built from 15 residues. The germline V gene has CDR1 LNHDA and CDR2 SQIVND (reference sequence). The ends were cut back, 6 bases at V and 2 bases at J, with 16 bases in the middle. CDR3 amino acids: CASSSNWGWQETQYF. The CDR3, as DNA: TGTGCCAGTAGCTCAAACTGGGGATGGCAAGAGACCCAGTACTTC.

This clone was picked up one time. The J gene is TRBJ2-2, the V gene TRBV27; a weak D match, TRBD1 (5 bases). V lost 11 bases and J 2 bases, leaving 21 bases between the germline ends. The CDR3 runs 16 residues. Germline V gene lookup returns CDR1 MNHEY and CDR2 SMNVEV (reference sequence). The CDR3 reads CAASRVRSANTGELFF. The CDR3 nucleotides are TGTGCCGCCAGCAGGGTTCGGTCGGCCAACACCGGGGAGCTGTTTTTT.

This clone was recorded once. This chain links TRBV7-9 with TRBJ2-7, with 7 nucleotides matching TRBD1. The CDR3 totals 13 residues. Trimming cost V 2 bases and J 5 bases; bases outside gene matches: 3. In germline, CDR1 is SEHNR, CDR2 FQNEAQ (reference sequence). CDR3 DNA: TGTGCCAGCAGCTTATTCACAGGGGACGAGCAGTACTTC. Translation: CASSLFTGDEQYF.

Concerning this clone: One end of the junction is discordant with germline, which a read error may explain. This chain connects TRBV7-7 to TRBJ1-4, with D possibly TRBD1 on 5 matching bases. There are 15 residues in the CDR3. The germline V gene encodes CDR1 SSHAT and CDR2 FNYEAQ (reference sequence). The DNA of the CDR3 is TGTGCTAGCAGCGTGGGGACGTCTAATAATGAAAAACTGTTTTTT. Protein product: CASSVGTSNNEKLFF.

In nucleotides, the CDR3 is TGCGCCAGCAGCTTGGTTTCGGGAGGGGGCTACGAGCAGTACTTC. Amino acids: CASSLVSGGGYEQYF. This rearrangement joins TRBV5-1 to TRBJ2-7, with 8 bases identical to TRBD2. Germline lookup yields CDR1 SGHRS and CDR2 YFSETQ. This CDR3 spans 15 amino acids. Losses at the gene ends were 0 bases for V and 3 bases for J; bases not matched to a gene: 5. The variable domain in full, completed from reference TRBV5-1 and TRBJ2-7, reads KAGVTQTPRYLIKTRGQQVTLSCSPISGHRSVSWYQQTPGQGLQFLFEYFSETQRNKGNFPGRFSGRQFSNSRSEMNVSTLELGDSALYLCASSLVSGGGYEQYFGPGTRLTVT.

The V call is TRBV30, the J call TRBJ1-2, with unresolved D. CDR1 is GTSNPN, CDR2 SVGIG, per germline (reference sequence). The V and J ends lost 0 bases and 4 bases respectively, with 9 bases between them. The CDR3 length is 13 residues. The CDR3 region is CAWSVTAAYGYTF. CDR3 in DNA: TGTGCCTGGAGTGTAACAGCAGCCTATGGCTACACCTTC.

This clone was recorded only once. V gene TRBV19 combines with J gene TRBJ2-6; maybe TRBD1 (5 bases). Germline assignment: CDR1 LNHDA and CDR2 SQIVND (reference sequence). The V and J ends lost 9 bases and 2 bases respectively, with 8 bases between them. The CDR3 totals 13 residues. CDR3 in DNA: TGTGCCAGCGACAGCGCTGGGGCCAACGTCCTGACTTTC. It encodes CASDSAGANVLTF.

The chain carries TRBV9 and TRBJ1-4; D unclear. Trimming stripped 4 bases from V and 0 bases from J, with 10 bases between. CDR1 is SGDLS and CDR2 is YYNGEE in the germline V gene. The CDR3 is 15 amino acids. Here the CDR3 reads CASSTQASTNEKLFF. The CDR3 DNA follows: TGTGCCAGCAGCACCCAGGCGTCAACTAATGAAAAACTGTTTTTT.

The chain couples TRBV6-4 to TRBJ1-2, with D maybe TRBD1 (6 bases). This CDR3 is built from 15 residues. V was pared by 5 bases and J by 5 bases, with 18 bases between. The germline CDR1 and CDR2 sequences are MRHNA and SNTAGT. The CDR3 bases are TGTGCCAGCAGTCGGGCCACAGGGCCGCTTTATGGCTACACCTTC. Translation: CASSRATGPLYGYTF.

The chain uses TRBV9 and TRBJ2-7, with TRBD2 matching 7 bases. The CDR3 loop spans 14 amino acids. Germline CDR1 and CDR2: SGDLS and YYNGEE. Trimming cost V 4 bases and J 2 bases; bases outside gene matches: 6. The CDR3 spells CASSMTSQTYEQYF. The CDR3 bases are TGTGCCAGCAGCATGACTAGCCAGACCTACGAGCAGTACTTC.

CDR3 region: CASSISGTGLYEQYF. The CDR3 DNA sequence: TGTGCCAGTAGTATCTCCGGGACAGGGTTGTACGAGCAGTACTTC. V gene TRBV19 combines with J gene TRBJ2-7; 9 bases line up with TRBD1. V trimming: 3 bases; J trimming: 4 bases; junction bases outside the gene matches: 7. Looked up from germline, CDR1 is LNHDA and CDR2 is SQIVND (reference sequence). The CDR3 spans 15 residues. Drawing the rest from reference TRBV19 and TRBJ2-7, the complete variable domain is DGGITQSPKYLFRKEGQNVTLSCEQNLNHDAMYWYRQDPGQGLRLIYYSQIVNDFQKGDIAEGYSVSREKKESFPLTVTSAQKNPTAFYLCASSISGTGLYEQYFGPGTRLTVT.

The chain links TRBV11-2 to TRBJ2-7, with D unclear. The CDR3 covers 13 residues. Germline CDR1 SGHAT, CDR2 FQNNGV. V was pared by 2 bases and J by 3 bases, with 8 bases between. The CDR3 region is CASSLSPHYEQYF. Here the CDR3 DNA reads TGTGCCAGCAGCTTAAGCCCGCACTACGAGCAGTACTTC.

V usage is TRBV4-1 and J usage is TRBJ1-1; no clear D gene. CDR1 and CDR2 (germline): MGHRA, YSYEKL. CDR3 length: 13 amino acids. Deletions cut 3 bases from V and 2 bases from J, with 7 bases between. Here the CDR3 reads CASSQVDNTEAFF. DNA for the CDR3: TGCGCCAGCAGCCAGGTCGATAACACTGAAGCTTTCTTT.

This chain connects TRBV10-2 to TRBJ2-3; perhaps D is TRBD1 or TRBD2 (5 bases each). Trimming removed 8 bases at V and 6 bases at J, with 24 bases between. The CDR3 loop spans 16 amino acids. CDR1 and CDR2 (germline): WSHSY, SAAADI. The CDR3 nucleotides are TGCGCCAGCCGGGCCCACGAGGGGCGCAGCTCTGATACGCAGTATTTT. This gives the protein CASRAHEGRSSDTQYF.

The chain has TRBV30 and TRBJ2-1; no firm D call. V lost 3 bases, J lost 3 bases, and 3 bases lay in between. The CDR3 is 11 residues long. Germline V CDR1 and CDR2: GTSNPN, SVGIG (reference sequence). The CDR3 DNA reads TGTGCCTGGAGGGACTACAATGAGCAGTTCTTC. It specifies CAWRDYNEQFF.

The chain recombines TRBV28 with TRBJ2-5; 11 bases are a match to TRBD2. Germline-derived CDR1 and CDR2 are MDHEN and SYDVKM. Trimming took 11 bases from V and 7 from J; bases not matched to a gene: 18. The CDR3 is 16 residues long. This CDR3 is CASAQGGSGGARTQYF. CDR3 bases: TGTGCCTCCGCCCAAGGGGGTAGCGGGGGGGCTCGGACCCAGTACTTC.

The chain uses TRBV7-2 and TRBJ2-1, with D uncertain. The V gene lost 1 base and the J gene lost 1 base, with 11 bases spanning the gap. CDR3 length equals 16 residues. Germline lookup yields CDR1 SGHTA and CDR2 FQGNSA. This CDR3 is CASSLEPFQSYNEQFF. The CDR3 nucleotides are TGTGCCAGCAGCTTAGAGCCGTTCCAATCCTACAATGAGCAGTTCTTC. The whole variable domain, remainder taken from reference TRBV7-2 and TRBJ2-1, is GAGVSQSPSNKVTEKGKDVELRCDPISGHTALYWYRQSLGQGLEFLIYFQGNSAPDKSGLPSDRFSAERTGGSVSTLTIQRTQQEDSAVYLCASSLEPFQSYNEQFFGPGTRLTVL.

The chain recombines TRBV6-1 with TRBJ1-2; no firm D call. V was cut by 2 bases and J by 3 bases, with 10 bases left in between. The CDR3 extends over 14 amino acids. The V gene's germline CDR1 is MNHNS and CDR2 SASEGT. The CDR3 reads CASSETAMDYGYTF. CDR3 DNA sequence: TGTGCCAGCAGTGAAACAGCAATGGACTATGGCTACACCTTC.